The 5 T cell receptor beta chains presented below share a single source sample, sequenced in a study of T cells in tumors after PD-1 blockade. Data came from immunoSEQ multiplex PCR; TCRdb stores just in-frame clones and leaves some out. The data show approximately 6,100 clones, roughly four fifths seen once. The sample here was PBMCs, taken after anti-PD-1 therapy. Source of these receptors: a human donor with advanced basal cell or squamous cell carcinoma (not recorded which).

This clone was counted once. The CDR3 is CASSLEARQGAGAKNIQYF. CDR3 sequence (DNA): TGTGCCAGCAGCTTAGAGGCACGACAGGGGGCCGGAGCCAAAAACATTCAGTACTTC. The chain links TRBV7-2 to TRBJ2-4; 10 bases fit TRBD1. V shed 1 base and J 0 bases; nucleotides not matched to a gene: 9. The CDR3 runs 19 residues. Germline CDR1 reads SGHTA; CDR2 reads FQGNSA.

The chain carries TRBV5-1 and TRBJ2-2; 7 bases align to TRBD2. There are 14 residues in the CDR3. J was trimmed by 7 bases and V by 6 bases; bases with no gene match: 9. Germline CDR1 SGHRS, CDR2 YFSETQ. The CDR3 spells CASNEQPGGGELFF. DNA of the CDR3: TGCGCCAGCAATGAGCAGCCGGGGGGCGGGGAGCTGTTTTTT.

This clone was observed a single time. The chain joins TRBV30 to TRBJ2-3, with a possible D match to TRBD2 (5 bases). Trimming took off 0 bases at V and 3 bases at J, with 10 bases between the two ends. The CDR3 totals 14 residues. CDR1 and CDR2 (germline): GTSNPN, SVGIG (reference sequence). The DNA for the CDR3 is TGTGCCTGGAGTGTACATCGGGGTACAGATACGCAGTATTTT. It yields the protein CAWSVHRGTDTQYF.

This clone was recorded once. This chain connects TRBV5-6 to TRBJ1-2; D remains unclear. Per the germline V gene, CDR1 is SGHDT and CDR2 is YYEEEE. This CDR3 spans 16 amino acids. V was pared by 4 bases and J by 2 bases, with 18 bases between. The CDR3 DNA sequence: TGTGCCAGCAGCCCCCCGTCGGAGGGTATGAACTATGGCTACACCTTC. Its translation: CASSPPSEGMNYGYTF. Drawing the rest from reference TRBV5-6 and TRBJ1-2, the complete variable domain is DAGVTQSPTHLIKTRGQQVTLRCSPKSGHDTVSWYQQALGQGPQFIFQYYEEEERQRGNFPDRFSGHQFPNYSSELNVNALLLGDSALYLCASSPPSEGMNYGYTFGSGTRLTVV.

The chain joins TRBV12-3 or TRBV12-4 to TRBJ2-5; D gene unclear. The ends were cut back, 3 bases at V and 1 base at J, with 3 bases in the middle. This CDR3 region has 12 residues. CDR3 region: CASSFTQETQYF. CDR3 DNA sequence: TGTGCCAGCAGTTTTACCCAAGAGACCCAGTACTTC.